This is a list of T cell receptor beta chains from one sample in a study of T cells in Graves' hyperthyroidism and ophthalmopathy. Via MiXCR, TCRdb re-called the multiplex PCR reads, giving one row per CDR3 protein. The sample contains approximately 570,000 distinct CDR3 sequences, 15% to 20% of which appear only once. Material for sequencing was blood. The source of these receptors is a man aged 35 to 55 with Graves' ophthalmopathy. Each CDR3 is given with its conserved first and last residue. D genes are given only for firm matches. Clone size appears in some rows only: once, few, many, or a class for an expanded clone.

d_call clone_size j_call v_call cdr3_nt cdr3_aa
TRBD2 few TRBJ2-7 TRBV29-1 TGCAGCGTTGTCGGGGAGGGTATTTTTAGTACCTACGAGCAGTACTTC CSVVGEGIFSTYEQYF
TRBD1 few TRBJ2-7 TRBV11-2 TGTGCCAGCAGCTTAACCCCCCCGACGACAGGGCTCACCTACGAGCAGTACTTC CASSLTPPTTGLTYEQYF
- - TRBJ2-7 TRBV19 TGTGCCACCTCACTCCGGTTGGCGGGCTACGAGCAGTACTTC CATSLRLAGYEQYF
- once TRBJ1-6 TRBV7-3 TGTGCCAGCAGCCTACGGGACTTTTCACCCCTCCACTTT CASSLRDFSPLHF
- few TRBJ2-3 TRBV6-1 TGTGCCAGCAGTGAAGCAAGGGCCCCCTCAAGGCAGTATTTT CASSEARAPSRQYF
- - TRBJ1-2 TRBV27 TGTGCCACCCGTACAGGGCGTGGCTACACCTTC CATRTGRGYTF
TRBD1 many TRBJ2-4 TRBV30 TGTGCCTGGAGATTTGGGGACAGGGGAACCAAAAACATTCAGTACTTC CAWRFGDRGTKNIQYF
- many TRBJ1-1 TRBV4-1 TGCGCCAGCAGCCCGACCGGGACAAGGACCTATGAAGCTTTCTTT CASSPTGTRTYEAFF
- - TRBJ1-5 TRBV28 TGTGCCACCGAGAGGACAGTACTTAGCAATCAGCCCCAGCATTTT CATERTVLSNQPQHF
TRBD2 many TRBJ2-7 TRBV28 TGTGCCAGCAGTTCTAGCGGGACCGACTCCTACGAGCAGTACTTC CASSSSGTDSYEQYF
- - TRBJ2-1 TRBV4-3 TGCGCCAGCAGCCATGCAGCGGTTAGCTCCTACAATGAGCAGTTCTTC CASSHAAVSSYNEQFF
- few TRBJ2-3 TRBV3-1 TGTGCCAGCAGCTCCCCGTGGAGCGGAACAGATACGCAGTATTTT CASSSPWSGTDTQYF
- few TRBJ1-2 TRBV28 TGTGCCAGCAGTTTTGAGGCGTTTTACTATGGCTACACCTTC CASSFEAFYYGYTF
TRBD1 few TRBJ2-7 TRBV19 TGTGCCAGTAGTAGGGGACAGGGGTTCAACGAGCAGTACTTC CASSRGQGFNEQYF
TRBD2 once TRBJ2-1 TRBV19 TGTGCCAGTAGCCGCCCGGGAGGGGGTACCTACAATGAGCAGTTCTTC CASSRPGGGTYNEQFF
- - TRBJ2-1 TRBV6-5 TGTGCCAGCAGTTACCGTCCGGAACCCTACAATGAGCAGTTCTTC CASSYRPEPYNEQFF